The following is a T cell receptor (beta chain) sequence with its context. As yet, its antigen is unknown. The data were obtained in a study of vaccination and CD4 T cells after COVID-19. Study findings and constraints: A median of approximately 88% of reactive clones, in convalescent patients, became evident only post-vaccination.

Trimming took 3 bases from V and 6 from J, leaving 12 bases between them. CDR3 length: 13 amino acids. With the Oncomine TCR Beta short-read assay, DNA from cultured CD4+ T cells was sequenced. From CD4+ T cells that had been cultured, genomic DNA was extracted. TCRdb re-called the PCR reads through MiXCR, storing one row per CDR3 protein. The repertoire has just over 6,000 distinct CDR3 sequences, around 48% of them found once; the top ten carry around 56%. Treatment defined: roughly ten-day PBMC culture with coronavirus spike peptide pools or control peptides (ViraFEST assay). Researchers collected the unexposed donor's CD4+ T cells before the COVID-19 pandemic (2011-2018). Antigen-specific T cell expansion with peptide pools preceded TCR sequencing in the ViraFEST approach.

This clonotype was obtained from a human donor in good health. The V call is TRBV12-3 or TRBV12-4, the J call TRBJ2-7, with TRBD1 as a possible D gene (5 bases). The sequencing input was CD4+ T cells from blood, cultured in vitro. The CDR3 DNA sequence: TGTGCCAGCAGTTTCGCCACAGGCCGCGAGCAGTACTTC. It codes for CASSFATGREQYF.